A selection of T cell receptor beta chains follows, all from one sample in a study of T cell responses to AZD1222 COVID-19 vaccine. Libraries were prepared by immunoSEQ multiplex PCR; TCRdb keeps only in-frame clonotypes and omits some of them. The profile shows about 78,000 clones, around 90% of them singletons. The sample was peripheral blood, taken on day 0 of MenACWY control vaccination. These receptors all stem from an adult in good health. CDR3s include the opening cysteine and the closing phenylalanine or tryptophan. The order of the fields is clone size, V gene, J gene, D gene, CDR3 protein, CDR3 DNA. A D gene is named only where the DNA matches it firmly. Where a row states a size, it is once, few, many or the class of an expanded clone; other rows omit it.

few	TRBV7-9	TRBJ2-7	TRBD1	CASSLPDRGHEQYF	TGTGCCAGCAGCTTACCAGACAGGGGCCACGAGCAGTACTTC
.	TRBV19	TRBJ1-2	TRBD1	CASRQGQGDTYGYTF	TGTGCCAGTAGACAGGGACAGGGGGATACCTATGGCTACACCTTC
.	TRBV6-2/TRBV6-3	TRBJ1-1	TRBD1	CASSYPPGTEAKAFF	TGTGCCAGCAGTTACCCGCCCGGGACAGAAGCCAAAGCTTTCTTT
.	TRBV7-2	TRBJ1-3	.	CASSLGSGVGNTIYF	TGTGCCAGCAGCTTAGGGTCAGGGGTTGGAAACACCATATATTTT
.	TRBV5-1	TRBJ2-5	.	CASSRGPRAGETQYF	TGCGCCAGCAGCAGGGGCCCTCGGGCGGGAGAGACCCAGTACTTC
.	TRBV19	TRBJ2-7	.	CASTRGRDSYEQYF	TGTGCCAGTACTCGGGGACGAGATTCCTACGAGCAGTACTTC
.	TRBV5-1	TRBJ1-1	.	CASSLEAAGGNTEAFF	TGCGCCAGCAGCTTGGAAGCGGCAGGAGGGAACACTGAAGCTTTCTTT
.	TRBV7-2	TRBJ2-5	.	CASTLRGGETQYF	TGTGCCAGCACCCTGCGGGGAGGAGAGACCCAGTACTTC
.	TRBV29-1	TRBJ1-5	TRBD1	CSVAITGVDQPQHF	TGCAGCGTTGCCATAACAGGGGTAGATCAGCCCCAGCATTTT
.	TRBV2	TRBJ1-1	.	CASSEASRGKAEAFF	TGTGCCAGCAGTGAAGCGAGCCGGGGGAAGGCTGAAGCTTTCTTT
.	TRBV5-1	TRBJ1-4	.	CASSAHTATNEKLFF	TGCGCCAGCAGCGCCCACACCGCAACTAATGAAAAACTGTTTTTT
.	TRBV6-6	TRBJ2-3	.	CASREQGSGTDTQYF	TGTGCCAGCAGGGAACAGGGATCTGGCACAGATACGCAGTATTTT
.	TRBV18	TRBJ2-5	TRBD2	CASSPVWGAGGTRETQYF	TGTGCCAGCTCACCCGTATGGGGAGCGGGGGGAACGAGAGAGACCCAGTACTTC
.	TRBV18	TRBJ1-2	TRBD1	CASSLSDRDGYTF	TGTGCCAGCTCACTATCGGACAGGGATGGCTACACCTTC
.	TRBV7-9	TRBJ1-1	.	CASSPRVGSTEAFF	TGTGCCAGCAGCCCCAGGGTGGGGAGTACTGAAGCTTTCTTT
.	TRBV6-5	TRBJ1-1	TRBD1	CAGTRQGASSEAFF	TGTGCCGGAACAAGACAGGGGGCGTCGTCGGAAGCTTTCTTT
.	TRBV9	TRBJ2-1	.	CASSVDAEQFF	TGTGCCAGCAGCGTAGATGCTGAGCAGTTCTTC
.	TRBV7-9	TRBJ1-2	.	CASSPLRAYGYTF	TGTGCCAGCAGCCCCCTGAGGGCCTATGGCTACACCTTC
.	TRBV10-2	TRBJ1-6	TRBD1	CASSAGTGTGGSGLHF	TGCGCCAGCAGTGCCGGGACCGGGACAGGGGGATCTGGGCTCCACTTT
.	TRBV3-1/TRBV3-2	TRBJ2-7	TRBD2	CASSSSPLRLAGVVGTRF	TGTGCCAGCAGCTCGTCACCACTTCGACTAGCGGGCGTGGTCGGTACTCGCTTC
.	TRBV19	TRBJ1-5	TRBD1	CASTATGVNQPQHF	TGTGCCAGTACCGCAACAGGGGTGAATCAGCCCCAGCATTTT
.	TRBV7-2	TRBJ2-2	TRBD2	CASSLSGTSGELFF	TGTGCCAGCAGCTTGTCCGGGACTAGCGGGGAGCTGTTTTTT
once	TRBV6-2/TRBV6-3	TRBJ1-5	.	CASSYFSQPQHF	TGTGCCAGCAGTTACTTTTCTCAGCCCCAGCATTTT
few	TRBV6-2/TRBV6-3	TRBJ1-2	.	CASSFLTGLQGYTF	TGTGCCAGCAGTTTCCTGACGGGGCTGCAAGGCTACACCTTC
.	TRBV12-3/TRBV12-4	TRBJ2-2	.	CASSARNTGELFF	TGTGCCAGCAGTGCTCGAAACACCGGGGAGCTGTTTTTT
few	TRBV6-2/TRBV6-3	TRBJ1-1	TRBD1	CASSLTGATEAFF	TGTGCCAGCAGTTTGACAGGGGCCACTGAAGCTTTCTTT
.	TRBV7-9	TRBJ1-2	TRBD1	CASSLENRGGYTF	TGTGCCAGCAGCTTAGAGAACAGGGGTGGCTACACCTTC
few	TRBV15	TRBJ1-5	.	CATSTGTLSNQPQHF	TGTGCCACCAGCACCGGGACACTCAGCAATCAGCCCCAGCATTTT
.	TRBV19	TRBJ1-5	TRBD1	CASSPLGQDFSNQPQHF	TGTGCCAGTAGTCCCTTAGGACAGGACTTTAGCAATCAGCCCCAGCATTTT
.	TRBV5-8	TRBJ2-2	.	CASSFNRDGELFF	TGTGCCAGCAGCTTTAACAGGGACGGGGAGCTGTTTTTT
.	TRBV6-5	TRBJ2-7	.	CASSYGSGRTYEQYF	TGTGCCAGCAGTTACGGATCCGGCAGGACCTACGAGCAGTACTTC
.	TRBV5-1	TRBJ2-3	TRBD2	CASSPGLAGESDTQYF	TGCGCCAGCAGCCCCGGGCTAGCGGGGGAATCCGATACGCAGTATTTT
.	TRBV29-1	TRBJ1-5	.	CSVGGTRNQPQHF	TGCAGCGTGGGGGGGACGAGGAATCAGCCCCAGCATTTT
.	TRBV9	TRBJ1-2	.	CASSVHQGINGYTF	TGTGCCAGCAGCGTACACCAGGGGATAAATGGCTACACCTTC
.	TRBV12-3/TRBV12-4	TRBJ1-2	.	CASSPRSNYGYTF	TGTGCCAGCAGTCCCCGGTCTAACTATGGCTACACCTTC
.	TRBV18	TRBJ1-1	.	CASSRPARGAFF	TGTGCCAGCTCCCGCCCGGCTAGAGGCGCTTTCTTT
.	TRBV18	TRBJ1-1	.	CASSPPGRVGEAFF	TGTGCCAGCTCACCACCGGGAAGGGTCGGCGAAGCTTTCTTT
.	TRBV7-2	TRBJ1-2	.	CASSLSQGSYGYTF	TGTGCCAGCAGCTTATCGCAGGGGAGCTATGGCTACACCTTC
.	TRBV28	TRBJ1-5	.	CASSLPPTGRQPQHF	TGTGCCAGCAGTTTACCTCCAACGGGGCGACAGCCCCAGCATTTT
.	TRBV7-2	TRBJ2-3	TRBD2	CASSLDSGGPLTQYF	TGTGCCAGCAGCTTGGATAGCGGGGGGCCACTTACGCAGTATTTT
.	TRBV27	TRBJ2-7	TRBD1	CASSFGTGGLEQYF	TGTGCCAGCAGTTTCGGGACAGGGGGACTCGAGCAGTACTTC
.	TRBV9	TRBJ1-6	.	CAGAKGPSNSPLHF	TGTGCCGGGGCCAAGGGGCCGTCTAATTCACCCCTCCACTTT
.	TRBV5-4	TRBJ2-4	TRBD1	CASSGGQGGTKNIQYF	TGTGCCAGCAGCGGTGGACAGGGGGGGACCAAAAACATTCAGTACTTC
.	TRBV14	TRBJ1-1	.	CASSHGGRVTEAFF	TGTGCCAGCAGCCATGGGGGGCGAGTCACTGAAGCTTTCTTT
.	TRBV2	TRBJ2-3	TRBD1	CASSSDRNTDTQYF	TGTGCCAGCAGTTCGGACAGGAACACAGATACGCAGTATTTT
.	TRBV4-1	TRBJ2-5	.	CASSHRDQETQYF	TGCGCCAGCAGCCACAGGGACCAAGAGACCCAGTACTTC
.	TRBV4-3	TRBJ1-2	TRBD1	CASSQDAGQGALAHGYTF	TGCGCCAGCAGCCAAGACGCGGGACAGGGGGCTTTGGCTCATGGCTACACCTTC
once	TRBV4-3	TRBJ2-3	.	CASSQASWPADTQYF	TGCGCCAGCAGCCAAGCCTCGTGGCCAGCAGATACGCAGTATTTT
.	TRBV3-1/TRBV3-2	TRBJ1-3	.	CASSHSSGNTIYF	TGTGCCAGCAGCCACAGCTCTGGAAACACCATATATTTT
few	TRBV10-3	TRBJ1-1	.	CAISGGDTEAFF	TGTGCCATCAGTGGGGGGGACACTGAAGCTTTCTTT
once	TRBV24-1	TRBJ2-4	.	CATKRRRVAKNIQYF	TGTGCCACCAAAAGGAGGAGGGTAGCCAAAAACATTCAGTACTTC
.	TRBV11-2	TRBJ2-5	TRBD2	CASRQRGGPGTQYF	TGTGCCAGCAGACAGCGGGGGGGCCCGGGGACCCAGTACTTC
.	TRBV6-5	TRBJ1-4	.	CASKHSTNEKLFF	TGTGCCAGCAAACATTCAACTAATGAAAAACTGTTTTTT
.	TRBV1	TRBJ2-1	.	CTSSQAGRNNEQFF	TGCACCAGCAGCCAGGCAGGGAGAAACAATGAGCAGTTCTTC